These 3 T cell receptor beta chains share one sample of origin, sequenced in a study of synovial regulatory T cells in juvenile arthritis. The protocol was immunoSEQ multiplex PCR, while the TCRdb copy is restricted to in-frame clones and leaves out a portion. The sample has 10,000 or so clones. Sequences were obtained from Treg cells from blood. Subset indicated: remaining (HLA-DR-negative) circulating blood Treg cells. These receptors all come from a donor aged 2-35 years with juvenile idiopathic arthritis.

The rearrangement uses TRBV10-3 and TRBJ2-7; TCRdb reports TRBD1, a call that lacks DNA to check it against. The CDR3 runs 13 residues. No nucleotide data were recorded. Germline assignment: CDR1 ENHRY and CDR2 SYGVKD. CDR3 loop: CAISGQGATGQYF.

This chain links TRBV7-2 with TRBJ2-1; absent DNA, TCRdb's TRBD2 call cannot be checked. From germline, CDR1 is SGHTA and CDR2 FQGNSA. This CDR3 spans 15 amino acids. A DNA sequence was not provided. CDR3 in amino acids: CASSPLAGEINEQFF.

The chain couples TRBV29-1 to TRBJ1-2. The CDR3 has 12 amino acids. The DNA sequence is not available. CDR1 and CDR2 (germline): SQVTM, ANQGSEA. This CDR3 is CSVGQGGSGYTF.